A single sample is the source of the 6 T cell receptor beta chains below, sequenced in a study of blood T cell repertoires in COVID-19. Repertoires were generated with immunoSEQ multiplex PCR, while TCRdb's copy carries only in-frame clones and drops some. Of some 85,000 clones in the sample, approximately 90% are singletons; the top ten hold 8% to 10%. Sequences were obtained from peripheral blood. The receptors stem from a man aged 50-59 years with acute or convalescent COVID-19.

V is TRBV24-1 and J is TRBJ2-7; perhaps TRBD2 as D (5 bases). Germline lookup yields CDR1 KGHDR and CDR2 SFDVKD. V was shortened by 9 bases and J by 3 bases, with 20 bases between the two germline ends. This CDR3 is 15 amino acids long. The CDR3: CATHGREGQIYEQYV. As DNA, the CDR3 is TGTGCCACCCATGGTCGAGAGGGCCAGATCTACGAGCAGTACGTC.

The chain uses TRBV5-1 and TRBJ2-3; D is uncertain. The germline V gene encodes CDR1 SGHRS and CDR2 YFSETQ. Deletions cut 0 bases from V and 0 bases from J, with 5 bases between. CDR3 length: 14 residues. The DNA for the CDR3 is TGCGCCAGCAGCTTGGCCTTGAGCACAGATACGCAGTATTTT. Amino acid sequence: CASSLALSTDTQYF.

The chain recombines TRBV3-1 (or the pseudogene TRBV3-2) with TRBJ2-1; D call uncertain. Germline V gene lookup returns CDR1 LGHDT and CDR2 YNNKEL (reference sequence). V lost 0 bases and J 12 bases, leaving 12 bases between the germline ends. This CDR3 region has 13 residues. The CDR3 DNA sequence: TGTGCCAGCAGCCAAGATGAGGCAAAGAGGCAGTTCTTC. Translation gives CASSQDEAKRQFF.

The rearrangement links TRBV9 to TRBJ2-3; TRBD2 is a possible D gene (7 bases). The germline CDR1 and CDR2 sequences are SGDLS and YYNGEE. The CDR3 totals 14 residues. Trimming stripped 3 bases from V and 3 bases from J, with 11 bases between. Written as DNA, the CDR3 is TGTGCCAGCAGCGGGGGGGGCTCGACAGATACGCAGTATTTT. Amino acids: CASSGGGSTDTQYF. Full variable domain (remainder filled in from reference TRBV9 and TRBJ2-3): DSGVTQTPKHLITATGQRVTLRCSPRSGDLSVYWYQQSLDQGLQFLIQYYNGEERAKGNILERFSAQQFPDLHSELNLSSLELGDSALYFCASSGGGSTDTQYFGPGTRLTVL.

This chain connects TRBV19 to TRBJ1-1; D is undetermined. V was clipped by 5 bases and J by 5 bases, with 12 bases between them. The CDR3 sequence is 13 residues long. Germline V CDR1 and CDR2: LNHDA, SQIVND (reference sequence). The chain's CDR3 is CASSEFGGTEAFF. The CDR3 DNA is TGTGCCAGTAGTGAGTTTGGCGGAACTGAAGCTTTCTTT.

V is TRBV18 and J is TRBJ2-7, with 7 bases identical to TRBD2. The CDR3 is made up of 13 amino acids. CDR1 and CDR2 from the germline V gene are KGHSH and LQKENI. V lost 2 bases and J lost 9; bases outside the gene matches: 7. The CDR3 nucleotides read TGTGCCAGCTCACCAAGTAGAGGGAGGGGGCAGTACGTC. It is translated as CASSPSRGRGQYV.